This T cell receptor beta chain was obtained from a study of blood T cell repertoires in COVID-19 (dated by TCRdb to the early 2020s). In terms of the full investigation: Samples covering the acute and convalescent phases of COVID-19 were provided by collaborators in the United States, Italy and Spain. A freely available public database, intended as a resource for researchers studying the immune response to SARS-CoV-2, is where the repertoires were released. Deeply sampled blood TCRbeta repertoires from subjects exposed to, actively infected with, or recovered from COVID-19 were included in the dataset. Where available, HLA class I and class II types were obtained from metadata supplied by the sample provider rather than from assay-based typing. The samples were drawn from the first 160 participants of the ongoing ImmuneRACE study and from 950 to 1,500 subjects provided by 6 global collaborators. The prospective study material was composed of cDNA or gDNA derived from T cells, B-cell-depleted T cells, or PBMCs. The sample metadata nearly always contained a de-identified subject ID, COVID-19 status, age in years and sex.

General conclusions and limits of the study: Clinical and demographic metadata were provided uncurated, with the amount varying by source and participant.

Whole blood was collected in K2EDTA tubes by collaborating institutions according to the institutions' own protocols. For TCRbeta analysis, collaborators shipped samples in one of three forms: frozen whole blood, isolated PBMCs, or DNA extracted from either of those sample types. The V and J ends are trimmed by 2 bases and 4 bases, leaving 8 bases between them. The CDR3 sequence holds 13 residues, the cysteine and phenylalanine included. The DNA shown is the 39-base CDR3, in frame from base 1. About this clone: Its antigen specificity is not known. Nothing much larger sits one base from this clone, and base qualities are not available.

TCRbeta CDR3 regions were amplified from genomic DNA by means of the immunoSEQ Assay, a bias-controlled multiplex PCR. The paper's processing steps were these. The number of nucleated cells in each sample was estimated by amplification of reference gene primers within the assay. To quantify the absolute abundance of each unique TCRbeta CDR3 rearrangement, sequence reads were collapsed and filtered. For each sample, productive Simpson clonality was calculated by taking the square root of Simpson's diversity index across productive rearrangements. TCRdb mirrors the immuneACCESS table, restricted to in-frame sequences. Some clones are absent from its copies; in checked studies, under half trace to an unresolved V gene, and the reason for the others is unknown. V and J calls and clone size are given by that table; D and trimming were obtained from the DNA. The sample table lists roughly 130,000 clones, 86% of them with a count of one. Around 4% of the sample belongs to the ten largest clones.

Sequencing input: peripheral blood. The TCR comes from a man between 40 and 49 years old with acute or convalescent COVID-19. The chain couples TRBV12-3 or TRBV12-4 to TRBJ1-2, with an unclear D gene assignment. The CDR3 protein is CASSLPRGYGYTF. The DNA reads TGTGCCAGCAGTTTACCACGCGGCTATGGCTACACCTTC.